The sequence of this T cell receptor beta chain was determined in a study of shared clonotypes between healthy human individuals. Notes on this clone: Its antigen remains unidentified.

Naive CD8 cells comprised CD45RO-negative, CCR7-positively selected cells, excluding terminally differentiated effector memory CD45RA+ cells. The method was immunoSEQ multiplex PCR; TCRdb's version includes in-frame clones alone and lacks a portion of them. The sample carries about 1,900,000 clones, about 95% recorded once. Study conclusions and caveats: Naive CD4 clonotype sharing across a few donors was about 5%.

What was sequenced was naive CD8+ T cells sorted from blood. The receptor's source is a man between 18 and 29 years old in good health.

The chain's CDR3 is CASSLGRLWLSYEQYF. The CDR3 nucleotides are TGTGCCAGCAGCTTAGGGCGCTTATGGCTCTCCTACGAGCAGTACTTC. The chain uses TRBV11-2 and TRBJ2-7; D is unclear. The V and J ends lost 1 base and 0 bases respectively, with 13 bases between them. The CDR3 loop spans 16 amino acids. CDR1 is SGHAT, CDR2 FQNNGV, per germline.